Listed below are T cell receptor beta chains from one sample, sequenced in a study of blood T cell repertoires in COVID-19. Repertoires were generated with immunoSEQ multiplex PCR, while TCRdb's copy carries only in-frame clones and drops some. The sample holds 270,000 or so clones, about 85% seen once. Specimen: peripheral blood. All receptors derive from a human donor in a cohort sampled during active COVID-19. CDR3s include the opening cysteine and the closing phenylalanine or tryptophan. D genes are given only for firm matches. Size is stated for part of the rows, as once, few or many counts, or as a class when the clone is expanded.

d_call	v_call	j_call	clone_size	cdr3_nt	cdr3_aa
NA	TRBV5-1	TRBJ2-2	NA	TGCGCCAGCAGCTTGGATTGGACTAAAAACACCGGGGAGCTGTTTTTT	CASSLDWTKNTGELFF
TRBD2	TRBV7-2	TRBJ2-5	NA	TGTGCCAGCAGCTTCCAGCGGGGCAAAGAGACCCAGTACTTC	CASSFQRGKETQYF
TRBD1	TRBV6-2/TRBV6-3	TRBJ1-1	NA	TGTGCCAGCAGTTACGGACAGGGCTATACTGAAGCTTTCTTT	CASSYGQGYTEAFF
NA	TRBV7-2	TRBJ2-7	NA	TGTGCCAGCAGCTCGGCGACTGGGGGCGCCTACGAGCAGTACTTC	CASSSATGGAYEQYF
NA	TRBV7-2	TRBJ2-7	NA	TGTGCCAGCAGCCCCGGACTATCCACCTACGAGCAGTACTTC	CASSPGLSTYEQYF
NA	TRBV19	TRBJ2-5	NA	TGTGCCAGTACTCCCAGCGGCCAAGAGACCCAGTACTTC	CASTPSGQETQYF
NA	TRBV7-8	TRBJ1-4	NA	TGTGCCAGCAGTCCGGGGGATAGGAATGAAAAACTGTTTTTT	CASSPGDRNEKLFF
NA	TRBV28	TRBJ2-7	NA	TGTGCCAGCAGAACCCGACTATCCTACGAGCAGTACTTC	CASRTRLSYEQYF
TRBD1	TRBV7-8	TRBJ2-3	NA	TGTGCCAGCAGCTTCGGACAGGGTAAACCCACAGATACGCAGTATTTT	CASSFGQGKPTDTQYF
TRBD2	TRBV19	TRBJ2-2	NA	TGTGCCAGTAGTAGGGGACTAGCGGGAAACACCGGGGAGCTGTTTTTT	CASSRGLAGNTGELFF
NA	TRBV7-9	TRBJ2-7	few	TGTGCCAGCAGCTTTGGCGGAACTTCCTACGAGCAGTACTTC	CASSFGGTSYEQYF
NA	TRBV18	TRBJ1-4	NA	TGTGCCAGCTCACCCCGACTGGAGGAAAAACTGTTTTTT	CASSPRLEEKLFF
NA	TRBV2	TRBJ2-6	NA	TGTGCCAGCAGTGAGGACAAGTCTGGGGCCAACGTCCTGACTTTC	CASSEDKSGANVLTF
NA	TRBV30	TRBJ2-6	NA	TGTGCCTGGAGCCGGGAGAAGATCTCTGGGGCCAACGTCCTGACTTTC	CAWSREKISGANVLTF
NA	TRBV9	TRBJ1-5	once	TGTGCCAGCAGCGCGTATTATAGCAATCAGCCCCAGCATTTT	CASSAYYSNQPQHF
NA	TRBV6-5	TRBJ2-7	NA	TGTGCCACCCTCCCGGAGTCCTACGAGCAGTACTTC	CATLPESYEQYF
NA	TRBV27	TRBJ2-6	NA	TGTGCCAGCAGTTTCCGCAGCTCTGGGGCCAACGTCCTGACTTTC	CASSFRSSGANVLTF
NA	TRBV6-5	TRBJ2-2	NA	TGTGCCAGCAGAGGCAGGGGACACCGTGGCGGGGAGCTGTTTTTT	CASRGRGHRGGELFF
NA	TRBV9	TRBJ2-5	NA	TGTGCCAGCAGCTCCATTCTTAGCGAGACCCAGTACTTC	CASSSILSETQYF
TRBD2	TRBV3-1/TRBV3-2	TRBJ2-7	few	TGTGCCAGCAGCCGCCGAATTCCCGGACTAGCGGGAGGCCTGGGCCACGAGCAGTACTTC	CASSRRIPGLAGGLGHEQYF
TRBD2	TRBV7-2	TRBJ2-7	NA	TGTGCCAGCAGCTCCGACAGCGGGAGCTACGAGCAGTACTTC	CASSSDSGSYEQYF
NA	TRBV28	TRBJ1-5	NA	TGTGCCAGCAGCCAGGGTGGCAATCAGCCCCAGCATTTT	CASSQGGNQPQHF
NA	TRBV7-2	TRBJ2-1	NA	TGTGCCAGCAGCTTAGCTGGATCCCCGGGGAATGAGCAGTTCTTC	CASSLAGSPGNEQFF
NA	TRBV27	TRBJ2-2	NA	TGTGCCAGCACCCGAGGGAGCTCCGGGGAGCTGTTTTTT	CASTRGSSGELFF
NA	TRBV10-3	TRBJ2-3	NA	TGTGCCATCAGTGAGTCAGGAGGGGCAACGAGCACAGATACGCAGTATTTT	CAISESGGATSTDTQYF
NA	TRBV27	TRBJ1-3	NA	TGTGCCAGCAGGAGAGTCGGGTCTGGAAACACCATATATTTT	CASRRVGSGNTIYF
NA	TRBV6-1	TRBJ2-7	NA	TGTGCCAGCAGTGAAGGTTGGGCAGTCTACGAGCAGTACTTC	CASSEGWAVYEQYF
TRBD2	TRBV10-3	TRBJ2-7	NA	TGTGCCATCAGTACGGGACTACTTTACGAGCAGTACTTC	CAISTGLLYEQYF
TRBD1	TRBV2	TRBJ1-5	NA	TGTGCCAGCAGTCCGGGGGACAGTTTCGCACAGCCCCAGCATTTT	CASSPGDSFAQPQHF
NA	TRBV10-3	TRBJ2-5	NA	TGTGCCATCAGCGCCACAGGCTACCAAGAGACCCAGTACTTC	CAISATGYQETQYF
TRBD1	TRBV6-5	TRBJ1-1	few	TGTGCCAGCAGCCAACGGACAGGGAACACTGAAGCTTTCTTT	CASSQRTGNTEAFF
TRBD1	TRBV12-3/TRBV12-4	TRBJ1-5	once	TGTGCCAGCAGCTACGGACAGGGGTCTTATTTT	CASSYGQGSYF
TRBD2	TRBV18	TRBJ2-1	few	TGTGCCAGCTCACCAAGCGGGCTAGCGGGAGGGGATAATGAGCAGTTCTTC	CASSPSGLAGGDNEQFF
NA	TRBV2	TRBJ2-1	NA	TGTGCCAGCTCGATTAGCGCGCCATACAATGAGCAGTTCTTC	CASSISAPYNEQFF
TRBD2	TRBV27	TRBJ2-1	NA	TGTGCCAGCAGTTCCACTAGCGGGAGTTTTGAGCAGTTCTTC	CASSSTSGSFEQFF
TRBD2	TRBV19	TRBJ2-2	NA	TGTGCCAGTAGTATTGGGGGACTAAGCGGGAGGTTTTACACCGGGGAGCTGTTTTTT	CASSIGGLSGRFYTGELFF
TRBD2	TRBV9	TRBJ2-4	NA	TGTGCCAGCAGCGTAGAGGGCGGGAGGGATGCCAAAAACATTCAGTACTTC	CASSVEGGRDAKNIQYF
TRBD2	TRBV3-1/TRBV3-2	TRBJ2-1	NA	TGTGCCAGCGGACCGGGACTAGCGGTGAATGAGCAGTTCTTC	CASGPGLAVNEQFF
TRBD1	TRBV28	TRBJ1-6	NA	TGTGCCAGCACTCCGGGACAGCCGAATTCACCCCTCCACTTT	CASTPGQPNSPLHF
NA	TRBV28	TRBJ2-3	NA	TGTGCCAGCAGTTTATATGGCGATACGCAGTATTTT	CASSLYGDTQYF
NA	TRBV18	TRBJ2-2	NA	TGTGCCAGCTCACTATTGACCCCGGGCAGGGGGAACACCGGGGAGCTGTTTTTT	CASSLLTPGRGNTGELFF
NA	TRBV2	TRBJ1-4	NA	TGTGCCAGCAGATCCTGGGCAGCTAATGAAAAACTGTTTTTT	CASRSWAANEKLFF
TRBD2	TRBV6-6	TRBJ2-7	NA	TGTGCCAGTCTTCTAGCGGGAGGGCCTTACGAGCAGTACTTC	CASLLAGGPYEQYF
NA	TRBV12-1	TRBJ2-1	NA	TGTGCCAGCAGCCCCGGGACTAGCTTAAGGACGGTCAATGAGCAGTTCTTC	CASSPGTSLRTVNEQFF
NA	TRBV2	TRBJ1-6	NA	TGTGCCAGCAAGGACAGCCCTAATTCACCCCTCCACTTT	CASKDSPNSPLHF
NA	TRBV19	TRBJ1-3	NA	TGTGCCTCTCGAAGTCGGACTTCTGGAAACACCATATATTTT	CASRSRTSGNTIYF
NA	TRBV7-2	TRBJ2-1	once	TGTGCCAGCAGCTTGACCCGAGAGGGTGAGCAGTTCTTC	CASSLTREGEQFF
TRBD1	TRBV28	TRBJ2-5	once	TGTGCCAGCAGCCCGGGACAGTCGAAAGAGACCCAGTACTTC	CASSPGQSKETQYF
NA	TRBV2	TRBJ2-3	NA	TGTGCCAGCAGTGAAATGGCTCTGAGCACAGATACGCAGTATTTT	CASSEMALSTDTQYF
NA	TRBV7-6	TRBJ2-3	once	TGTGCCAGCAGCTTAGCGCCTTGGTCTAGCGAAGGCACAGATACGCAGTATTTT	CASSLAPWSSEGTDTQYF
NA	TRBV2	TRBJ2-1	NA	TGTGCCAGTCCGGGAGTAAGGAATGAGCAGTTCTTC	CASPGVRNEQFF
NA	TRBV18	TRBJ1-5	NA	TGTGCCAGCTCACCAGGCTGGAAGGGGAACAATCAGCCCCAGCATTTT	CASSPGWKGNNQPQHF
NA	TRBV2	TRBJ2-5	NA	TGTGCCACCCAAAGGGGTGGAGAAGAGACCCAGTACTTC	CATQRGGEETQYF
NA	TRBV11-1	TRBJ2-1	NA	TGTGCCAGCAGCCTAGGGAAGGGGCCAGGATTTAGTGAGCAGTTCTTC	CASSLGKGPGFSEQFF
NA	TRBV3-1/TRBV3-2	TRBJ2-3	NA	TGTGCCAGCAGCTTCAGGGGTCCTCTTAGCGGGGATACGCAGTATTTT	CASSFRGPLSGDTQYF
NA	TRBV7-2	TRBJ2-5	once	TGTGCCAGCGGGTGGGCGGGGCCTCAAGAGACCCAGTACTTC	CASGWAGPQETQYF
NA	TRBV3-1/TRBV3-2	TRBJ1-1	NA	TGTGCCAGCAGCCATGCAGGAAACCGGAACACTGAAGCTTTCTTT	CASSHAGNRNTEAFF
NA	TRBV18	TRBJ2-1	NA	TGTGCCAGCTCTCGGGACTACAATGAGCAGTTCTTC	CASSRDYNEQFF
TRBD1	TRBV27	TRBJ2-5	NA	TGTGCCAGCAGTTCTCTAGGACAGGGTCTGCAGACCCAGTACTTC	CASSSLGQGLQTQYF
NA	TRBV11-1	TRBJ2-3	NA	TGTGCCAGCAGCTTAAATTCGGTTCACGGCGGCAGGGCGTATTTT	CASSLNSVHGGRAYF